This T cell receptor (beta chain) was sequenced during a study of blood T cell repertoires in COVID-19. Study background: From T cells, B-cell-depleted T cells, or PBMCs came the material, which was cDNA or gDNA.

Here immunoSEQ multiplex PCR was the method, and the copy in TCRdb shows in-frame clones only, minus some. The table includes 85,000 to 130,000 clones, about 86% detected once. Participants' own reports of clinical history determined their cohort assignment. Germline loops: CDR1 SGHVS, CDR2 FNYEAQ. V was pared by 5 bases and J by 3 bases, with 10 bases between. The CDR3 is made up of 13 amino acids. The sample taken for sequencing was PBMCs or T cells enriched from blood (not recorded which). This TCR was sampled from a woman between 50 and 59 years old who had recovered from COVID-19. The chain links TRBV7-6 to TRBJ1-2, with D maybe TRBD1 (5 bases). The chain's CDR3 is CASSLLRDYGYTF. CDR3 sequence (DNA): TGTGCCAGCAGCCTTCTCAGGGACTATGGCTACACCTTC.